The 24 T cell receptor beta chains listed next were all sequenced from one sample in a study of regulatory T cells in long-lasting Graves disease. Sequencing libraries for TCR beta were prepared with iRepertoire HTBI primers and Arm-PCR of CDR3 regions. Each CDR3 protein is one row after TCRdb ran MiXCR on the multiplex PCR reads. The sample lists roughly 260,000 distinct CDR3 sequences, 15% to 20% occurring once. Time point given: newly diagnosed GD, antithyroid drugs for less than 3 months. Extracted PBMC RNA gave rise to the TCR library. This sample also belongs to another study, concerning T cells in Graves' hyperthyroidism and ophthalmopathy.

The input for sequencing was peripheral blood mononuclear cells (PBMCs), taken at new diagnosis, from a patient treated with antithyroid drugs. These receptors came from a woman aged 25-40 years with Graves disease.

This chain connects TRBV5-1 to TRBJ2-1; D not certain. Deletions cut 0 bases from V and 4 bases from J, with 20 bases between. Looked up from germline, CDR1 is SGHRS and CDR2 is YFSETQ. This CDR3 has 18 residues. In DNA, the CDR3 is TGCGCCAGCAGCTTGGTCCTTGGGATTTCCCCGAAATACAATGAGCAGTTCTTC. This sequence encodes CASSLVLGISPKYNEQFF.

This clonotype was recorded many times. The chain employs TRBV7-9 and TRBJ2-7, with TRBD2 matching over 7 bases. The V gene end was trimmed by 5 bases and the J gene end by 6 bases; junction bases not matched to a gene: 10. The CDR3 is 14 residues long. Germline loops: CDR1 SEHNR, CDR2 FQNEAQ (reference sequence). In DNA, the CDR3 is TGTGCCAGCAGCGGGGCCGGGGGGTACGGCGAGCAGTACTTC. It yields the protein CASSGAGGYGEQYF.

This clonotype was counted ten times or more. The chain combines TRBV7-8 with TRBJ1-5; D is unresolved. V was pared by 2 bases and J by 4 bases, with 9 bases between. CDR3 length: 14 amino acids. Germline V gives CDR1 SGHVS, CDR2 FQNEAQ. The CDR3: CASSLMGSNQPQHF. CDR3 bases: TGTGCCAGCAGCTTAATGGGGAGTAATCAGCCCCAGCATTTT.

This clonotype showed up many times. The chain recombines TRBV28 with TRBJ1-2, with TRBD1 matching 11 bases. Germline loops: CDR1 MDHEN, CDR2 SYDVKM. The length of the CDR3 is 14 residues. With 4 bases clipped from V and 4 bases from J, the junction kept 2 bases outside the gene matches. The DNA for the CDR3 is TGTGCCAGCAGTTGGGGGACAGGGGGCTATGGCTACACCTTC. Protein product: CASSWGTGGYGYTF.

In regard to this clonotype: Only one base separates this from a far larger clonotype, so it likely reflects a read error. The chain combines TRBV6-2 or TRBV6-3 with TRBJ1-4; perhaps TRBD1 as D (5 bases). This CDR3 region has 14 residues. Germline CDR1 reads MNHEY; CDR2 reads SVGEGT. CDR3 sequence: CASGYYRQGEKLFF. For the CDR3, the DNA is TGTGCCAGCGGTTACTACCGGCAGGGCGAAAAACTGTTTTTT.

This clonotype was counted between two and nine times. The CDR3 region has the DNA TGTGCCAGAAGTTCACATCGGGGGGTAGAGACCCAGTACTTC. Translating it yields CARSSHRGVETQYF. V is TRBV6-4 and J is TRBJ2-5, with 7 nucleotides matching TRBD2. CDR1 is MRHNA and CDR2 is SNTAGT in the germline V gene. The V and J ends lost 9 bases and 4 bases, in that order; junction bases with no gene match: 11. The CDR3 spans 14 residues.

This clonotype was counted ten times or more. The chain couples TRBV7-8 to TRBJ1-1; possibly TRBD1 for D (6 bases). The V and J ends lost 5 bases and 0 bases respectively, with 16 bases between them. CDR1 SGHVS and CDR2 FQNEAQ come from the germline V gene. This CDR3 has 16 amino acids. The CDR3 coding sequence is TGTGCCAGCAGCCCGTCCAGGGGAAGGATGAACACTGAAGCTTTCTTT. It is translated as CASSPSRGRMNTEAFF.

This clonotype was observed a single time. The V gene is TRBV6-2 or TRBV6-3, the J gene TRBJ2-7, with 9 bases fitting TRBD2. The CDR3 spans 15 residues. Germline V gene sequence: CDR1 MNHEY, CDR2 SVGEGT. V dropped 2 bases and J dropped 5; count of bases not matched to a gene: 7. The DNA of the CDR3 is TGTGCCAGCAGTTACAGCGCTAGCGGGGTCCACGAGCAGTACTTC. As protein: CASSYSASGVHEQYF.

This clonotype has ten or more counts. The chain carries TRBV7-9 and TRBJ1-1; D call uncertain. The CDR3 is 14 residues long. CDR1 is SEHNR, CDR2 FQNEAQ, per germline (reference sequence). Trimming stripped 3 bases from V and 0 bases from J, with 8 bases between. The CDR3 nucleotides read TGTGCCAGCAGCTTTCAGAATCTGAACACTGAAGCTTTCTTT. This encodes CASSFQNLNTEAFF.

The chain joins TRBV11-2 to TRBJ2-2; TRBD1 aligns across 11 bases. Looked up from germline, CDR1 is SGHAT and CDR2 is FQNNGV. The CDR3 totals 16 residues. J lost 7 bases, V lost 6 bases, and 10 bases had no gene match. CDR3 coding DNA: TGTGCCAGCAGGGCCGGACAGGGGGCTCGAGGCGGGGAGCTGTTTTTT. Encoded protein: CASRAGQGARGGELFF.

The sample holds many counts of this clonotype. V gene TRBV6-5 combines with J gene TRBJ2-5; TRBD2 might be the D (6 bases). Trimming pared 1 base from V and 4 bases from J, leaving 19 bases between. Per the germline V gene, CDR1 is MNHEY and CDR2 is SVGAGI. The CDR3 contains 17 residues. The CDR3 DNA reads TGTGCCAGCAGTTACTACGGAGGGACCGGGACTCGAGAGACCCAGTACTTC. Its translation: CASSYYGGTGTRETQYF.

This clonotype was observed many times. This chain joins TRBV6-2 or TRBV6-3 and TRBJ2-5; possibly TRBD2 for D (6 bases). V dropped 6 bases and J dropped 5 bases, with 22 bases sitting between them. Germline V gives CDR1 MNHEY, CDR2 SVGEGT. CDR3 length: 16 amino acids. The chain's CDR3 is CASRNSRTTRGETQYF. DNA for the CDR3: TGTGCCAGCAGAAATTCCAGGACTACGCGCGGGGAGACCCAGTACTTC.

This clonotype was counted many times. This chain joins TRBV7-9 and TRBJ1-2; D is possibly TRBD1 (5 bases). The CDR3 spans 15 residues. Trimming left V 7 bases short and J 8 bases short, with 23 bases between. Germline CDR1 is SEHNR and CDR2 is FQNEAQ (reference sequence). The CDR3 nucleotides are TGTGCCAGCAAACTCTCCGGGGACCCTCCCTACGGCTACACCTTC. Translated: CASKLSGDPPYGYTF.

In this sample, this clonotype turned up many times. The chain couples TRBV9 to TRBJ1-1; 7 nucleotides agree with TRBD1. The junction had 16 bases not matched to a gene; V was cut back by 3 bases and J by 2 bases. The CDR3 has 18 amino acids. Germline values: CDR1 SGDLS, CDR2 YYNGEE. CDR3 sequence: CASSAGGRDSRTNTEAFF. DNA for the CDR3: TGTGCCAGCAGCGCAGGGGGAAGAGACTCCCGAACTAACACTGAAGCTTTCTTT.

This clonotype was picked up many times. The chain employs TRBV20-1 and TRBJ1-4, with 7 bases aligning to TRBD1. The V and J ends lost 1 base and 3 bases, in that order; junction bases with no gene match: 5. The CDR3 has 15 amino acids. Germline assignment: CDR1 DFQATT and CDR2 SNEGSKA (reference sequence). The CDR3 protein is CSARGGGTANEKLFF. The DNA for the CDR3 is TGCAGTGCTAGAGGGGGCGGGACAGCTAATGAAAAACTGTTTTTT.

There are a few counts of this clonotype. The chain couples TRBV19 to TRBJ2-2; the D gene is possibly TRBD1 (6 bases). V shed 5 bases and J shed 6 bases, with 7 bases lying between them. From germline, CDR1 is LNHDA and CDR2 SQIVND (reference sequence). The CDR3 is 12 amino acids. CDR3 protein: CASSPGAGELFF. CDR3 DNA: TGTGCCAGTAGTCCAGGGGCCGGGGAGCTGTTTTTT.

This clonotype was seen at least ten times. The rearrangement links TRBV5-5 to TRBJ2-4; D could derive from TRBD1 or TRBD2 (5 bases each). V was trimmed by 7 bases and J by 5 bases, leaving 16 bases between them. CDR1 is SGHKS, CDR2 YYEKEE, per germline (reference sequence). The CDR3 loop spans 14 amino acids. DNA of the CDR3: TGTGCCAGCCGCAGGGTGGGGGAACAAAACATTCAGTACTTC. This codes for CASRRVGEQNIQYF. The whole variable domain, remainder taken from reference TRBV5-5 and TRBJ2-4, is DAGVTQSPTHLIKTRGQQVTLRCSPISGHKSVSWYQQVLGQGPQFIFQYYEKEERGRGNFPDRFSARQFPNYSSELNVNALLLGDSALYLCASRRVGEQNIQYFGAGTRLSVL.

This clonotype showed up many times. This chain joins TRBV2 and TRBJ1-3; D is perhaps TRBD1 (5 bases). V dropped 8 bases and J dropped 4 bases, with 15 bases sitting between them. The CDR3 extends over 14 amino acids. The V gene's germline CDR1 is SNHLY and CDR2 FYNNEI. This chain's CDR3 is CASDSPQGGNTIYF. In DNA, the CDR3 is TGTGCCAGCGACAGCCCCCAGGGAGGAAACACCATATATTTT.

This chain connects TRBV19 to TRBJ1-1, with D possibly matching TRBD1 (6 bases). Germline V CDR1 and CDR2: LNHDA, SQIVND (reference sequence). CDR3 size: 14 residues. V shed 6 bases and J shed 6 bases, with 17 bases lying between them. CDR3 sequence: CASSTPRDNPEAFF. The CDR3 nucleotides read TGTGCCAGTAGCACACCCCGGGACAACCCTGAAGCTTTCTTT.

This clonotype showed up many times. V is TRBV9 and J is TRBJ2-7; TRBD2 matches at 13 bases. V lost 7 bases, J lost 4 bases, and 2 bases stayed unmatched. The CDR3 has 13 amino acids. CDR1 and CDR2 (germline): SGDLS, YYNGEE. CDR3 DNA sequence: TGTGCCAGCGGGACTAGCGGGACTTACGAGCAGTACTTC. This codes for CASGTSGTYEQYF. Based on the CDR3 plus reference TRBV9 and TRBJ2-7, the full variable domain is DSGVTQTPKHLITATGQRVTLRCSPRSGDLSVYWYQQSLDQGLQFLIQYYNGEERAKGNILERFSAQQFPDLHSELNLSSLELGDSALYFCASGTSGTYEQYFGPGTRLTVT.

In this sample, this clonotype turned up many times. The chain links TRBV18 to TRBJ2-5; D perhaps matches TRBD2 (5 bases). CDR3 length: 13 amino acids. CDR1 is KGHSH and CDR2 is LQKENI in the germline V gene. Trimming took off 4 bases at V and 3 bases at J, with 9 bases between the two ends. Here the CDR3 DNA reads TGTGCCAGCTCACAGCCTAGCAAAGAGACCCAGTACTTC. It translates to CASSQPSKETQYF. The variable domain in full, completed from reference TRBV18 and TRBJ2-5, reads NAGVMQNPRHLVRRRGQEARLRCSPMKGHSHVYWYRQLPEEGLKFMVYLQKENIIDESGMPKERFSAEFPKEGPSILRIQQVVRGDSAAYFCASSQPSKETQYFGPGTRLLVL.

This clonotype turned up a few times. A single base separates this from a much larger clone, so it may be a read error. The chain joins TRBV20-1 to TRBJ1-2; no definite D call. Trimming shortened V by 0 bases and J by 4 bases, and 12 bases separated the two germline ends. This CDR3 has 14 amino acids. The germline gives CDR1 DFQATT, CDR2 SNEGSKA (reference sequence). The CDR3 bases are TGCAGTGCTAGAGATCTCGGCAAAAGCTATGGCTACACCTTC. Residues: CSARDLGKSYGYTF.

In this sample, this clonotype turned up many times. The chain is built from TRBV29-1 and TRBJ1-4; the D gene is possibly TRBD1 (5 bases). V shed 5 bases and J shed 15 bases, with 19 bases lying between them. Germline loops: CDR1 SQVTM, CDR2 ANQGSEA. The CDR3 is 12 amino acids. The DNA for the CDR3 is TGCAGCGTTCTCACGGGACGGCGCGAAGTGTTTTTT. This translates into CSVLTGRREVFF.

This clonotype was counted ten times or more. The genes are TRBV12-3 or TRBV12-4 and TRBJ1-1, with D perhaps matching TRBD1 (5 bases). CDR3 length equals 14 residues. V was pared by 3 bases and J by 1 base, with 9 bases between. The CDR3 region has the DNA TGTGCCAGCAGTTTTTGGACACAGAACACTGAAGCTTTCTTT. Residues: CASSFWTQNTEAFF.